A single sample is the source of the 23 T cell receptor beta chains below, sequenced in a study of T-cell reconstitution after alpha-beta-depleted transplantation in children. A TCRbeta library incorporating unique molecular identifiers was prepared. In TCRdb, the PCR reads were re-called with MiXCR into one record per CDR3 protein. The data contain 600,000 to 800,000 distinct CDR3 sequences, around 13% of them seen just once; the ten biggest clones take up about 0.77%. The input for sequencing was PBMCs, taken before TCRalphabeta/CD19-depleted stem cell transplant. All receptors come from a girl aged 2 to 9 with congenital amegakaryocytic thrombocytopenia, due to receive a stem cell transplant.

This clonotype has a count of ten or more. CDR3 in DNA: TGTGCCAGCAGTTTAGCGACTAGCAGCTCCTACGAGCAGTACTTC. It specifies CASSLATSSSYEQYF. The V and J genes are TRBV12-3 or TRBV12-4 and TRBJ2-7; 7 bases are a match to TRBD2. The length of the CDR3 is 15 residues. V lost 0 bases and J lost 0; bases outside the gene matches: 2.

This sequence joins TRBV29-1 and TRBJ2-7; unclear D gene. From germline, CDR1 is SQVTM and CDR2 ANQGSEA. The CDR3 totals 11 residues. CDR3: CSKEPLYEQYF. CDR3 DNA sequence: TGCAGTAAAGAACCGCTCTACGAGCAGTACTTC.

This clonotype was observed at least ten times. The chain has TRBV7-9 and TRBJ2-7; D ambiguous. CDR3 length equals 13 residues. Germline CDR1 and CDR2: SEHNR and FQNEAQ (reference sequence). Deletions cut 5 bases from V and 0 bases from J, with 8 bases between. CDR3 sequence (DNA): TGTGCCAGCAGCCCCACTAACTCCTACGAGCAGTACTTC. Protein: CASSPTNSYEQYF.

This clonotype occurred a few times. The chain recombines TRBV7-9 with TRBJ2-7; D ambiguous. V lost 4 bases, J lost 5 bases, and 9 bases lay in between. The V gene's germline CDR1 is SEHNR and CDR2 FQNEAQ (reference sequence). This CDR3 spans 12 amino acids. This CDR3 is CASSSIGDEQYF. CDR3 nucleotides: TGTGCCAGCAGCTCAATTGGGGACGAGCAGTACTTC.

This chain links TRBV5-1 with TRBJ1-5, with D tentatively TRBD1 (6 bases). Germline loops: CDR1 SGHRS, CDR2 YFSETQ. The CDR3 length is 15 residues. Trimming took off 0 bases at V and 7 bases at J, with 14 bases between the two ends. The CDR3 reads CASSLVAGDGQPQHF. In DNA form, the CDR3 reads TGCGCCAGCAGCTTGGTTGCAGGGGACGGGCAGCCCCAGCATTTT.

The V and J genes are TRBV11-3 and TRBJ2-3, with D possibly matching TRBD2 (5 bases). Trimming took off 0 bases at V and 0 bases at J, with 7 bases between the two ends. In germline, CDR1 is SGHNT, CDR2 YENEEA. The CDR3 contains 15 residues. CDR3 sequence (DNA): TGTGCCAGCAGCTTAGAGGGAGAGAGCACAGATACGCAGTATTTT. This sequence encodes CASSLEGESTDTQYF.

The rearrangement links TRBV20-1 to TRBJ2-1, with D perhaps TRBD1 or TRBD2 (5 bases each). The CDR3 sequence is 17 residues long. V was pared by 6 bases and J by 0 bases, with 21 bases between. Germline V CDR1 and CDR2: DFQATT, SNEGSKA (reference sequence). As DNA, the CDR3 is TGCAGTGCCCGACCAGGGCGCGAAGCGGCCTCCTACAATGAGCAGTTCTTC. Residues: CSARPGREAASYNEQFF.

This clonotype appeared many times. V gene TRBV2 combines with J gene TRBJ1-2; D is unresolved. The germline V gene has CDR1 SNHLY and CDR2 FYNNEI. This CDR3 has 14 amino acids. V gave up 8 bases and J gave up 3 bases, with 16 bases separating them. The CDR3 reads CASRRVADHYGYTF. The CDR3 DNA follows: TGTGCCAGCCGGCGCGTGGCGGACCACTATGGCTACACCTTC.

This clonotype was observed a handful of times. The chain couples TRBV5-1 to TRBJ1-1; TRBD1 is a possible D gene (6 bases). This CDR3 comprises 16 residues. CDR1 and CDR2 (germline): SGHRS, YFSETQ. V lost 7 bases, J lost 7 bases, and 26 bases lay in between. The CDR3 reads CASSKEQVRGALEAFF. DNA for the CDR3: TGCGCCAGCTCAAAAGAACAGGTCCGGGGGGCACTTGAAGCTTTCTTT.

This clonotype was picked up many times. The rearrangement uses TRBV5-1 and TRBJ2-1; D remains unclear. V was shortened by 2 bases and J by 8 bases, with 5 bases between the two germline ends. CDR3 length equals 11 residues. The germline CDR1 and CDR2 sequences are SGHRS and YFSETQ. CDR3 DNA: TGCGCCAGCAGCTTACACGATGAGCAGTTCTTC. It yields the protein CASSLHDEQFF.

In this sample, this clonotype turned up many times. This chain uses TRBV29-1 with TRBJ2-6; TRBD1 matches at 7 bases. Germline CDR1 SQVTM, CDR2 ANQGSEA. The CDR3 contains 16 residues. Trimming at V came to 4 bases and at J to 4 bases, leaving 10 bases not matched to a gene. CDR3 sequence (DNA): TGCAGCGTTGTAACAGGGGACCTAATCGGGGCCAACGTCCTGACTTTC. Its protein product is CSVVTGDLIGANVLTF.

The CDR3, as DNA: TGTGCCAGCAGACCCGGTTCGGGATGGGGCGGGGAGCTGTTTTTT. Translating gives CASRPGSGWGGELFF. The chain joins TRBV6-1 to TRBJ2-2; weak D call: TRBD2 (5 bases). The CDR3 is made up of 15 amino acids. V shed 6 bases and J shed 7 bases, with 18 bases lying between them. Germline V lookup: CDR1 MNHNS, CDR2 SASEGT.

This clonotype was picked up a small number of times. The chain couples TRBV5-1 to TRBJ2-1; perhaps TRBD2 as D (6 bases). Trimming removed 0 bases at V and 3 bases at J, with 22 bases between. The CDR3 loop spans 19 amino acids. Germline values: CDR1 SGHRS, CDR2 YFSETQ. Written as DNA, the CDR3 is TGCGCCAGCAGCTTGGGGGTCGGCCGGACTACCGCTTTCTACAATGAGCAGTTCTTC. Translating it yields CASSLGVGRTTAFYNEQFF. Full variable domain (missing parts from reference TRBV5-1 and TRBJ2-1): KAGVTQTPRYLIKTRGQQVTLSCSPISGHRSVSWYQQTPGQGLQFLFEYFSETQRNKGNFPGRFSGRQFSNSRSEMNVSTLELGDSALYLCASSLGVGRTTAFYNEQFFGPGTRLTVL.

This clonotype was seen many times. The CDR3 here is CASSPPGLAKNIQYF. CDR3 DNA sequence: TGCGCCAGCAGCCCCCCGGGGCTAGCCAAAAACATTCAGTACTTC. This sequence joins TRBV5-1 and TRBJ2-4, with D perhaps assigned TRBD1 or TRBD2 (5 bases each). The V gene's germline CDR1 is SGHRS and CDR2 YFSETQ. There are 15 residues in the CDR3. Trimming stripped 4 bases from V and 0 bases from J, with 11 bases between. Together with reference TRBV5-1 and TRBJ2-4, the CDR3 gives the full variable domain: KAGVTQTPRYLIKTRGQQVTLSCSPISGHRSVSWYQQTPGQGLQFLFEYFSETQRNKGNFPGRFSGRQFSNSRSEMNVSTLELGDSALYLCASSPPGLAKNIQYFGAGTRLSVL.

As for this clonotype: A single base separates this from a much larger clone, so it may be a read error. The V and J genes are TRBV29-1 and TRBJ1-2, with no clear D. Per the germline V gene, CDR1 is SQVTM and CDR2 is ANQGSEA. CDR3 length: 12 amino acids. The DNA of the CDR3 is TGCTGCGTTGCTTGGGATAACTATGGCTACACCTTC. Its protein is CCVAWDNYGYTF.

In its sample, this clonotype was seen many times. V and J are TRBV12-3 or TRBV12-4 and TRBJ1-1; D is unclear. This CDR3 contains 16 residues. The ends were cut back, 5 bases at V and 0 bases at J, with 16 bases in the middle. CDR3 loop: CASSQLWTGLNTEAFF. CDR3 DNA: TGTGCCAGCAGTCAACTATGGACGGGCTTGAACACTGAAGCTTTCTTT.

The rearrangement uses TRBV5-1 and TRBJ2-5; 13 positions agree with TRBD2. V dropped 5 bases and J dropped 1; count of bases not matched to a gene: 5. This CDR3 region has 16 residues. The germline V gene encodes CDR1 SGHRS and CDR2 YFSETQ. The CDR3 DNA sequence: TGCGCCAGCAGACCGGGACTAGCGGGACTCCAAGAGACCCAGTACTTC. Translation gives CASRPGLAGLQETQYF.

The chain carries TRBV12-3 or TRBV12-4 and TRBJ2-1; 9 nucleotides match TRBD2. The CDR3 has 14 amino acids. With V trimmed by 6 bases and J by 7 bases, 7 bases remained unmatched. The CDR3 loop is CASRGSGRSNEQFF. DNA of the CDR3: TGTGCCAGCAGAGGCAGCGGGAGGTCAAATGAGCAGTTCTTC.

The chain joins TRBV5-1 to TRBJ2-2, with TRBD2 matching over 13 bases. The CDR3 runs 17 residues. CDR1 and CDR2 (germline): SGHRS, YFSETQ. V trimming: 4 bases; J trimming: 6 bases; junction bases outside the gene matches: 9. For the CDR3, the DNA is TGCGCCAGCAGCCCTCGGACTAGCGGGAGAGGTCCCGGGGAGCTGTTTTTT. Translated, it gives CASSPRTSGRGPGELFF.

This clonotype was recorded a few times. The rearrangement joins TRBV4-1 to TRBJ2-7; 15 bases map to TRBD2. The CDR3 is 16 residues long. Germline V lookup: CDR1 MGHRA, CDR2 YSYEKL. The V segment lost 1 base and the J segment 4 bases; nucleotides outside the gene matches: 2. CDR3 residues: CASSQGGTSGRYEQYF. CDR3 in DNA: TGCGCCAGCAGCCAAGGAGGGACTAGCGGGAGGTACGAGCAGTACTTC.

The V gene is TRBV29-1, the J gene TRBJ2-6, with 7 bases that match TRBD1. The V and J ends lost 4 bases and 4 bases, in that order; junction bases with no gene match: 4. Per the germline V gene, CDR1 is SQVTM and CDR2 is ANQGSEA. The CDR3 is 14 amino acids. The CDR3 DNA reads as TGCAGCGTTGGCAGGGGGTCCGGGGCCAACGTCCTGACTTTC. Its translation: CSVGRGSGANVLTF.

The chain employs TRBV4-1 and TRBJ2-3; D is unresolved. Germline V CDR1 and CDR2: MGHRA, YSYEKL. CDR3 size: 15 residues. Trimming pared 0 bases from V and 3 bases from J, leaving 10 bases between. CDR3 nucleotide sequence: TGCGCCAGCAGCCAAGATGCTGTCAGAACAGATACGCAGTATTTT. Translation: CASSQDAVRTDTQYF.

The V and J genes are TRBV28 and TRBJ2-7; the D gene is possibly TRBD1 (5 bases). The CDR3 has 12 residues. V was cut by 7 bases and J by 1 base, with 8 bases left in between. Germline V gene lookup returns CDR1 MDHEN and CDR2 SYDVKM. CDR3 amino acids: CASNAGSYEQYF. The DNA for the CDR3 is TGTGCCAGCAACGCAGGGTCCTACGAGCAGTACTTC.